Below, 4 T cell receptor beta chains from the same sample are listed, as sequenced in a study of early T cells in non-severe SARS-CoV-2 infection. In TCRdb, the 5' RACE reads were re-called with MiXCR into one record per CDR3 protein. The table records about 89,000 distinct CDR3 sequences, around 17% of them present only once. The input for sequencing was whole blood, taken at baseline. The source of these receptors is an adult who was a healthcare worker with PCR-confirmed SARS-CoV-2 infection or an uninfected control (not recorded which).

This clonotype was seen a few times. The J gene is TRBJ2-1, the V gene TRBV20-1; 10 nucleotides line up with TRBD2. Germline loops: CDR1 DFQATT, CDR2 SNEGSKA (reference sequence). This CDR3 spans 14 amino acids. The V gene end was trimmed by 3 bases and the J gene end by 3 bases; junction bases not matched to a gene: 2. Here the CDR3 reads CSASLAGDYNEQFF. The DNA of the CDR3 is TGCAGTGCTAGCCTAGCGGGAGACTACAATGAGCAGTTCTTC.

This clonotype was counted ten times or more. V usage is TRBV7-9 and J usage is TRBJ2-5; 14 bases line up with TRBD2. CDR1 SEHNR and CDR2 FQNEAQ come from the germline V gene (reference sequence). J gave up 0 bases and V 6 bases, and 6 bases lay outside the gene matches. The CDR3 spans 17 residues. CDR3 nucleotide sequence: TGTGCCAGCAGAAGACTAGCGGGAGGGATGAACCAAGAGACCCAGTACTTC. It translates to CASRRLAGGMNQETQYF.

Only a few counts were recorded for this clonotype. This sequence joins TRBV15 and TRBJ2-3, with D hard to call. The germline CDR1 and CDR2 sequences are LNHNV and YYDKDF (reference sequence). Trimming took 2 bases from V and 7 from J, leaving 10 bases between them. There are 13 residues in the CDR3. CDR3 sequence reads: CATSRPPGHTQYF. DNA of the CDR3: TGTGCCACCAGCAGACCCCCGGGCCATACGCAGTATTTT.

There are many counts of this clonotype. Here the CDR3 reads CASSFGDSYNEQFF. The DNA of the CDR3 is TGTGCCAGCAGCTTCGGAGACTCCTACAATGAGCAGTTCTTC. The chain uses TRBV7-9 and TRBJ2-1; D call uncertain. Germline values: CDR1 SEHNR, CDR2 FQNEAQ (reference sequence). The CDR3 extends over 14 amino acids. V was cut by 3 bases and J by 0 bases, with 6 bases left in between.